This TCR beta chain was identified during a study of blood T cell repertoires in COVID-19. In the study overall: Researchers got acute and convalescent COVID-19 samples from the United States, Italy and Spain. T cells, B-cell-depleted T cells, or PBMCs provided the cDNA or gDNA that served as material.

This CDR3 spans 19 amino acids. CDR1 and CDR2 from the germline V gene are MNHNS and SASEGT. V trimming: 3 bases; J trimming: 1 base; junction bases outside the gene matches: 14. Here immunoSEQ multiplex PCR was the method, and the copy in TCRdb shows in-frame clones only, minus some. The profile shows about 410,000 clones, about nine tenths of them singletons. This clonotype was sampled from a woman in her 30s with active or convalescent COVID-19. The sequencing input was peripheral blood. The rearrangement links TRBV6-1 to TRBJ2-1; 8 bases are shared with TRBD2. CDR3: CASSEALVAGRGSYNEQFF. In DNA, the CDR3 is TGTGCCAGCAGTGAGGCGTTAGTAGCGGGAAGGGGGTCCTACAATGAGCAGTTCTTC.